Listed below are T cell receptor beta chains from one sample, sequenced in a study of shared clonotypes between healthy human individuals. Data came from immunoSEQ multiplex PCR; TCRdb stores just in-frame clones and leaves some out. The sample shows over 950,000 clones, around 77% of them seen only once. The sequenced sample was memory CD4+ T cells from PBMCs. Receptors originate from a man between 18 and 29 years old in good health. Some clones in this sample may be carry-over from other donors' samples. Each CDR3 is given with its conserved first and last residue. Each record gives: V gene, D gene, J gene, clone size, CDR3 protein, CDR3 DNA. The D gene is left open where the match is weak. A row's size may be missing; if present it is once, few, many or a size class.

>TRBV14|TRBD1|TRBJ1-2|few
CATRTGDYGYTF
TGTGCCACCCGGACAGGGGACTATGGCTACACCTTC
>TRBV7-3|TRBD1|TRBJ2-1|NA
CASSRTGAGYNEQFF
TGTGCCAGCAGCCGGACAGGGGCGGGGTACAATGAGCAGTTCTTC
>TRBV10-3|TRBD1|TRBJ1-3|NA
CAISGDRTGNTIYF
TGTGCCATCAGTGGGGACAGGACTGGAAACACCATATATTTT
>TRBV5-1|TRBD2|TRBJ2-1|NA
CASRVGPGLAGHEQFF
TGCGCCAGCAGGGTCGGGCCGGGACTAGCGGGACATGAGCAGTTCTTC
>TRBV19|NA|TRBJ2-2|NA
CASSSGPYANTGELFF
TGTGCCAGTAGTTCCGGACCCTACGCGAACACCGGGGAGCTGTTTTTT
>TRBV5-1|TRBD2|TRBJ2-1|NA
CASSLVAGGPNEQFF
TGCGCCAGCAGCTTGGTAGCGGGAGGGCCTAATGAGCAGTTCTTC
>TRBV27|NA|TRBJ1-5|few
CASSFLGDSNQPQHF
TGTGCCAGCAGTTTCTTAGGAGATAGCAATCAGCCCCAGCATTTT
>TRBV5-5|NA|TRBJ1-1|NA
CASSPASRNTEAFF
TGTGCCAGCAGCCCGGCGAGCCGGAACACTGAAGCTTTCTTT
>TRBV14|NA|TRBJ1-3|NA
CASSQDWEGTIYF
TGTGCCAGCAGCCAAGATTGGGAAGGCACCATATATTTT
>TRBV7-9|TRBD1|TRBJ2-3|NA
CAIPRDRVSTDTQYF
TGTGCCATCCCCCGGGACAGGGTTAGCACAGATACGCAGTATTTT
>TRBV5-1|TRBD2|TRBJ2-1|NA
CASSRGLAGAYEQFF
TGCGCCAGCAGTCGAGGACTAGCGGGAGCCTATGAGCAGTTCTTC
>TRBV7-9|TRBD1|TRBJ2-5|NA
CASSYTGAETQYF
TGTGCCAGCAGCTACACAGGGGCAGAGACCCAGTACTTC
>TRBV28|NA|TRBJ1-5|NA
CASSVPSGWGNNQPQHF
TGTGCCAGCAGTGTCCCTTCTGGGTGGGGGAACAATCAGCCCCAGCATTTT
>TRBV19|NA|TRBJ2-7|NA
CASSKELFFTYEQYF
TGTGCCAGTAGTAAGGAACTTTTCTTTACCTACGAGCAGTACTTC
>TRBV5-1|NA|TRBJ1-2|NA
CASSLDRTEGGYTF
TGCGCCAGCAGCCTGGACCGGACAGAAGGCGGCTACACCTTC
>TRBV7-2|TRBD2|TRBJ2-5|NA
CASSPSNSGSGETQYF
TGTGCCAGCAGCCCAAGCAATAGCGGGAGTGGTGAGACCCAGTACTTC
>TRBV12-5|NA|TRBJ2-1|NA
CASGLAEYNEQFF
TGTGCTAGTGGTTTGGCGGAGTACAATGAGCAGTTCTTC
>TRBV28|TRBD2|TRBJ2-7|NA
CASSLSASGSHEQYF
TGTGCCAGCAGTTTATCGGCTAGCGGGAGCCACGAGCAGTACTTC
>TRBV11-2|NA|TRBJ2-5|NA
CASSLLETQYF
TGTGCCAGCAGCTTATTGGAGACCCAGTACTTC
>TRBV5-1|NA|TRBJ2-3|NA
CASSLAELTDTQYF
TGCGCCAGCAGCTTGGCGGAGCTCACAGATACGCAGTATTTT
>TRBV14|NA|TRBJ1-2|NA
CASSLGNYGYTF
TGTGCCAGCAGCCTAGGGAACTATGGCTACACCTTC
>TRBV4-1|TRBD1|TRBJ2-7|NA
CASSPGTGAFYEQYF
TGCGCCAGCAGCCCCGGGACAGGGGCCTTCTACGAGCAGTACTTC
>TRBV28|NA|TRBJ1-1|NA
CASRLDLNTEAFF
TGTGCCAGCAGGCTCGATCTGAACACTGAAGCTTTCTTT